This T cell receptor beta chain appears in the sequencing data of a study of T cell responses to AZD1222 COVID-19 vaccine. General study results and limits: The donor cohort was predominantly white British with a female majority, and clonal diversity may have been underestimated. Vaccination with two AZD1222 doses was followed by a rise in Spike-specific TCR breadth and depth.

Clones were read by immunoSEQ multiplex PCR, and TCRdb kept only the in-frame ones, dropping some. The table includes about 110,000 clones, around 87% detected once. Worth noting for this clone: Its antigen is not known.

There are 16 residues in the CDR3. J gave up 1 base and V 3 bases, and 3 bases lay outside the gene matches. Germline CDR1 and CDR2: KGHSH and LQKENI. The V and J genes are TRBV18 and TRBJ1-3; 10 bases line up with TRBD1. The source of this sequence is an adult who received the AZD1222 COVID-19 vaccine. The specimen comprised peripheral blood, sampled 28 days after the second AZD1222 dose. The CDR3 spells CASSPDRGSSGNTIYF. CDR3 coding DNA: TGTGCCAGCTCACCGGACAGGGGGTCGTCTGGAAACACCATATATTTT.